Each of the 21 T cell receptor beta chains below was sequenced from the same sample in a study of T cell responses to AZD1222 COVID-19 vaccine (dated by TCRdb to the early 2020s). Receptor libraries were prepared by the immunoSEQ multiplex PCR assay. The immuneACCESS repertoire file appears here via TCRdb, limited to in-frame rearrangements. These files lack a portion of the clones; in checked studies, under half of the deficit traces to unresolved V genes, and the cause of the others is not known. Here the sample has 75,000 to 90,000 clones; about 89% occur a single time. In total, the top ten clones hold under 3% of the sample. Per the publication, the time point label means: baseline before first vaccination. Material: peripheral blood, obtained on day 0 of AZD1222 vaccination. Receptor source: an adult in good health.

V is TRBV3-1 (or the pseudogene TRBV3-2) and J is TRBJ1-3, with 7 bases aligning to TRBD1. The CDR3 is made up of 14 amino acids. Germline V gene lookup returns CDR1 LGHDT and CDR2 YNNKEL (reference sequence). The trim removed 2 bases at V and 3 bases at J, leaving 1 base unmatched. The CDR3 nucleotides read TGTGCCAGCAGCCAAACAGGGGATGGAAACACCATATATTTT. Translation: CASSQTGDGNTIYF.

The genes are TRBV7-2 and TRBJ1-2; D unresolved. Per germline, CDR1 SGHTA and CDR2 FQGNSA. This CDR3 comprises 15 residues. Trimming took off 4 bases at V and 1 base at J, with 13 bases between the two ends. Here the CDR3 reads CASSSYQDFNYGYTF. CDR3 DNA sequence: TGTGCCAGCAGCTCGTACCAAGACTTTAACTATGGCTACACCTTC. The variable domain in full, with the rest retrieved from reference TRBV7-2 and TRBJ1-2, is GAGVSQSPSNKVTEKGKDVELRCDPISGHTALYWYRQSLGQGLEFLIYFQGNSAPDKSGLPSDRFSAERTGGSVSTLTIQRTQQEDSAVYLCASSSYQDFNYGYTFGSGTRLTVV.

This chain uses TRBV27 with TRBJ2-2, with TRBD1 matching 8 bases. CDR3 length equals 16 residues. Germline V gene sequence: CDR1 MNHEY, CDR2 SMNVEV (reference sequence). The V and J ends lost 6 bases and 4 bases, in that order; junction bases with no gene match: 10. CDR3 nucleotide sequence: TGTGCCAGCAGGGGACAGGACAAGTCCCTCACCGGGGAGCTGTTTTTT. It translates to CASRGQDKSLTGELFF.

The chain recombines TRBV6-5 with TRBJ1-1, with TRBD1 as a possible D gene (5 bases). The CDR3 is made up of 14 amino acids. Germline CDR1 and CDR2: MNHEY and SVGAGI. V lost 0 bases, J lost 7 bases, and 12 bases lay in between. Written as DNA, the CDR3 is TGTGCCAGCAGTTACTCACCAGGGAGGATTGAAGCTTTCTTT. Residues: CASSYSPGRIEAFF.

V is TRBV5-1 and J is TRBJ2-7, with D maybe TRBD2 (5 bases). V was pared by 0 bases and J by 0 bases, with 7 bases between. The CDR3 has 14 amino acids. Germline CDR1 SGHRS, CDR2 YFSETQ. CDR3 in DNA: TGCGCCAGCAGCTTGGGAGGGAGCTCCTACGAGCAGTACTTC. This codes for CASSLGGSSYEQYF.

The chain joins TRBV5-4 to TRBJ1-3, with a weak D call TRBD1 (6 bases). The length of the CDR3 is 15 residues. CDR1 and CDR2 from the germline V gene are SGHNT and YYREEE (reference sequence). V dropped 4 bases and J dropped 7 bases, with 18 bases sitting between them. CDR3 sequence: CASSLGHAGRNTIYF. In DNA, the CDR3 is TGTGCCAGCAGCCTGGGACACGCCGGTAGGAACACCATATATTTT.

CDR3 amino acids: CASSLRTGMNTEAFF. In DNA form, the CDR3 reads TGTGCCAGCTCACTTCGGACAGGGATGAACACTGAAGCTTTCTTT. The V call is TRBV18, the J call TRBJ1-1; TRBD1 aligns across 8 bases. This CDR3 contains 15 residues. J gave up 0 bases and V 4 bases, and 4 bases lay outside the gene matches. The germline V gene encodes CDR1 KGHSH and CDR2 LQKENI.

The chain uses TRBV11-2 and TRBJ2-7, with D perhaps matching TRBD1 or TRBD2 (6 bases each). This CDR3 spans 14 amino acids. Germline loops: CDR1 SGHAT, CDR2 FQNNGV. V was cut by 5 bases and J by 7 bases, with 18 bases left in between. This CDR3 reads CASSPLRGAFEQYF. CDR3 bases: TGTGCCAGCAGCCCCCTTAGGGGGGCGTTTGAGCAGTACTTC.

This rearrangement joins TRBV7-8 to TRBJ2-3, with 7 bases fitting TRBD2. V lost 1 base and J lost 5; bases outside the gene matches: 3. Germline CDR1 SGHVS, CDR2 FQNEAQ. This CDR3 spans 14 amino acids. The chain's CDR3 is CASSLVAGVDTQYF. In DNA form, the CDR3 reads TGTGCCAGCAGCTTAGTTGCGGGGGTAGATACGCAGTATTTT.

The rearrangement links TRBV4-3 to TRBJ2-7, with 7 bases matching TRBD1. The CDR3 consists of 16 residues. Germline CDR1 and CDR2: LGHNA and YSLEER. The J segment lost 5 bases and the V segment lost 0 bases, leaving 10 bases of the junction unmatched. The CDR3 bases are TGCGCCAGCAGCCAAGAAGGGCCAGGGGGTATGGACGAGCAGTACTTC. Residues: CASSQEGPGGMDEQYF.

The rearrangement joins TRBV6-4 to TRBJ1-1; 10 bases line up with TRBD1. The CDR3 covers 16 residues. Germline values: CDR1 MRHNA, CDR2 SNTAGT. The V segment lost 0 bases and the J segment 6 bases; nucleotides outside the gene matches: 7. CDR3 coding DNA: TGTGCCAGCAGTGACTCGTTGACAGGGGGCCGAGCTGAAGCTTTCTTT. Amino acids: CASSDSLTGGRAEAFF.

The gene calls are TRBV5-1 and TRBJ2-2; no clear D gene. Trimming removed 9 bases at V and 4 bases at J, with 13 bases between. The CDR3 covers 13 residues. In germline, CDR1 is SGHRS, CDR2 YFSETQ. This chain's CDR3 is CATAQAATGELFF. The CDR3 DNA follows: TGCGCCACCGCACAAGCTGCCACCGGGGAGCTGTTTTTT.

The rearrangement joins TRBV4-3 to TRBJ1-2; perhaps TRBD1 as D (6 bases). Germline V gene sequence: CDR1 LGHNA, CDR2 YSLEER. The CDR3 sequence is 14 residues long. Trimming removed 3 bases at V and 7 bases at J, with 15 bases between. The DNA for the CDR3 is TGCGCCAGCAGCCACCTACAGGGTCCGGGTGGCTACACCTTC. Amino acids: CASSHLQGPGGYTF.

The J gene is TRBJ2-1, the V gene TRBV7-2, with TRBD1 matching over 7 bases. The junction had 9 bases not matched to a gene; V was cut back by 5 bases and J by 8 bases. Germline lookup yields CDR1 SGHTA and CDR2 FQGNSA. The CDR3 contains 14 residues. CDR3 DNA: TGTGCCAGCAGCCCCCTGACAGGGTACGATGAGCAGTTCTTC. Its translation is CASSPLTGYDEQFF. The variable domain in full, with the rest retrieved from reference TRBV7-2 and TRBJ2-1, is GAGVSQSPSNKVTEKGKDVELRCDPISGHTALYWYRQSLGQGLEFLIYFQGNSAPDKSGLPSDRFSAERTGGSVSTLTIQRTQQEDSAVYLCASSPLTGYDEQFFGPGTRLTVL.

The CDR3 region is CASTKGGQGGETQYF. The CDR3 DNA sequence: TGTGCCAGCACCAAAGGGGGACAGGGTGGAGAGACCCAGTACTTC. The chain combines TRBV21-1 with TRBJ2-5; TRBD1 reflects the table's D call only, with no check against the DNA. TRBV21-1 is a pseudogene locus. This CDR3 is built from 15 residues.

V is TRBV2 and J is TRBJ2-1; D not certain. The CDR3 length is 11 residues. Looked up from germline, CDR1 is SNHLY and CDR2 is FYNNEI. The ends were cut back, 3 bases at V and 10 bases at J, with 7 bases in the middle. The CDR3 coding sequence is TGTGCCAGCAGTGAGTGGGCCGAGCAGTTCTTC. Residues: CASSEWAEQFF.

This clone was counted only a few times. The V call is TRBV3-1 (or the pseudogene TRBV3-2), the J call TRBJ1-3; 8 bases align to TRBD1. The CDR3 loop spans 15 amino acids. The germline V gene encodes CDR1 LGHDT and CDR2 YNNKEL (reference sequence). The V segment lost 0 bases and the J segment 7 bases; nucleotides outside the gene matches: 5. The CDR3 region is CASSQDSDRANTIYF. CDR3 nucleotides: TGTGCCAGCAGCCAAGATTCGGACAGGGCTAACACCATATATTTT.

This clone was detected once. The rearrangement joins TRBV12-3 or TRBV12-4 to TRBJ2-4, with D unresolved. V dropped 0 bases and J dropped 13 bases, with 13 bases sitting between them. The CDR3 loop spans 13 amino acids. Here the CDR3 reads CASSLASVVGQYF. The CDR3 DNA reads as TGTGCCAGCAGTTTAGCCAGTGTGGTTGGACAGTACTTC.

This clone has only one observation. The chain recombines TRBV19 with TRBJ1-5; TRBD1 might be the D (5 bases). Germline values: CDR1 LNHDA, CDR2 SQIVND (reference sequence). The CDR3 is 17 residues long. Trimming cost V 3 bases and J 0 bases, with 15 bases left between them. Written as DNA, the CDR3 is TGTGCCAGTAGTATCCTAGCCCAGGGAGATAGCAATCAGCCCCAGCATTTT. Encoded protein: CASSILAQGDSNQPQHF.

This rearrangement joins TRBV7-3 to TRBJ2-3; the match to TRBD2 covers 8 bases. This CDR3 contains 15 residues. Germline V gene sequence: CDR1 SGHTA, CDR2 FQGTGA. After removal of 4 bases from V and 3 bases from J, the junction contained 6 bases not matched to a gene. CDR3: CASSSSGGLTDTQYF. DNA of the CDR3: TGTGCCAGCAGCTCCTCGGGGGGGTTGACAGATACGCAGTATTTT.

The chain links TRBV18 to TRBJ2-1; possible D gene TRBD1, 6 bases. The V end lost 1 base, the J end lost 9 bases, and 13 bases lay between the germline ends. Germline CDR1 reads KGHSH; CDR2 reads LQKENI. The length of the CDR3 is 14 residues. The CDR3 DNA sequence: TGTGCCAGCTCACCACTGACAGGAGAGGGTGAGCAGTTCTTC. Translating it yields CASSPLTGEGEQFF.